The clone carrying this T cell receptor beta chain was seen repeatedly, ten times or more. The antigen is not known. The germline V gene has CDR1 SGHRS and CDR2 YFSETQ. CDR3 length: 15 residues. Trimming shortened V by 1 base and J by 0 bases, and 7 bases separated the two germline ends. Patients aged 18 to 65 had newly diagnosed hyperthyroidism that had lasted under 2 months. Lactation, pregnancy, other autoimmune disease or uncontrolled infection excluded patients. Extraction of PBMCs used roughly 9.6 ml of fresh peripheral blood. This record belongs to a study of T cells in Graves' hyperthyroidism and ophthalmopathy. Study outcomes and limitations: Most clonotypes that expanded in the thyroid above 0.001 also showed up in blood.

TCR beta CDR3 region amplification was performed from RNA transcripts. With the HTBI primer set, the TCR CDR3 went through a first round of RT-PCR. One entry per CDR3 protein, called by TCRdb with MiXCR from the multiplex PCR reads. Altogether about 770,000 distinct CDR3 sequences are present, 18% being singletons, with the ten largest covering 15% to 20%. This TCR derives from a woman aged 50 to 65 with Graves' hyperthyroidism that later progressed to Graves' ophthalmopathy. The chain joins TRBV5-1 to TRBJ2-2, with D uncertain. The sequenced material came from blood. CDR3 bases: TGCGCCAGCAGCTTGACGACAACGAACACCGGGGAGCTGTTTTTT. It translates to CASSLTTTNTGELFF.